The 27 T cell receptor beta chains in this list originate from one sample, sequenced in a study of metastatic and nonmetastatic thyroid tumors. Thyroid surgery was performed in patients who had received no treatment beforehand. Through MiXCR, TCRdb re-clonotyped the PCR reads. The data show fewer than 40,000 clones, with 16% seen just once and almost 3.5% held by the top ten. The specimen was blood. The origin of the receptors is a female donor with papillary thyroid cancer or a benign thyroid nodule (not recorded which). Some clones in this sample may be carry-over from other donors' samples.

This clone turned up a few times. The CDR3 protein is CSARLRYSYEQYF. The CDR3 nucleotides are TGCAGTGCTAGATTGCGGTACTCCTACGAGCAGTACTTC. The chain recombines TRBV20-1 with TRBJ2-7; D is ambiguous. The germline V and J ends were trimmed by 2 bases and 0 bases, with 8 bases remaining between them. From germline, CDR1 is DFQATT and CDR2 SNEGSKA (reference sequence). This CDR3 spans 13 amino acids.

This clone was found many times. The CDR3 loop is CASSFGQGVSYEQYF. CDR3 coding DNA: TGCGCCAGCAGCTTCGGACAGGGGGTCTCCTACGAGCAGTACTTC. This chain connects TRBV5-1 to TRBJ2-7; 10 nucleotides line up with TRBD1. Trimming removed 2 bases from V and 0 bases from J; junction bases left unmatched: 2. The CDR3 sequence is 15 residues long. The germline V gene has CDR1 SGHRS and CDR2 YFSETQ.

This clone was recorded many times. Written as DNA, the CDR3 is TGTGCCAGCACAGGTCCAAACCCCAATCAGCCCCAGCATTTT. Its translation: CASTGPNPNQPQHF. This rearrangement joins TRBV28 to TRBJ1-5; D is unresolved. Germline assignment: CDR1 MDHEN and CDR2 SYDVKM. Trimming shortened V by 7 bases and J by 3 bases, and 13 bases separated the two germline ends. There are 14 residues in the CDR3. The full variable domain, completed using reference TRBV28 and TRBJ1-5, is DVKVTQSSRYLVKRTGEKVFLECVQDMDHENMFWYRQDPGLGLRLIYFSYDVKMKEKGDIPEGYSVSREKKERFSLILESASTNQTSMYLCASTGPNPNQPQHFGDGTRLSIL.

This clone has a count of ten or more. V is TRBV7-3 and J is TRBJ2-3; no clear D gene. CDR3 size: 14 residues. The V end was cut by 1 base, the J end by 4 bases, with 9 bases between. CDR1 is SGHTA, CDR2 FQGTGA, per germline. The CDR3 sequence is CASSLSSPADTQYF. The CDR3 DNA sequence: TGTGCCAGCAGCTTAAGTTCCCCAGCAGATACGCAGTATTTT. Using reference TRBV7-3 and TRBJ2-3 for the parts outside the CDR3, the full variable domain is GAGVSQTPSNKVTEKGKYVELRCDPISGHTALYWYRQSLGQGPEFLIYFQGTGAADDSGLPNDRFFAVRPEGSVSTLKIQRTERGDSAVYLCASSLSSPADTQYFGPGTRLTVL.

This rearrangement joins TRBV6-1 to TRBJ1-5, with D possibly matching TRBD1 (6 bases). Trimming cost V 2 bases and J 5 bases, with 13 bases left between them. The CDR3 is 15 residues long. From germline, CDR1 is MNHNS and CDR2 SASEGT. This CDR3 is CASSEPRGEHQPQHF. CDR3 bases: TGTGCCAGCAGTGAACCCAGGGGCGAACATCAGCCCCAGCATTTT.

The sample holds many counts of this clone. CDR3 amino acids: CASSPDRGYFSGANVLTF. The CDR3 region has the DNA TGTGCCAGCTCACCCGACAGGGGCTATTTCTCTGGGGCCAACGTCCTGACTTTC. The genes are TRBV18 and TRBJ2-6; 8 bases line up with TRBD1. Germline values: CDR1 KGHSH, CDR2 LQKENI. The junction had 7 bases not matched to a gene; V was cut back by 3 bases and J by 0 bases. CDR3 length equals 18 residues.

This clone was found many times. This chain joins TRBV20-1 and TRBJ2-1; a weak D match, TRBD1 (6 bases). The germline V gene has CDR1 DFQATT and CDR2 SNEGSKA (reference sequence). The length of the CDR3 is 16 residues. Deletions cut 3 bases from V and 2 bases from J, with 17 bases between. This chain's CDR3 is CSASRRGQTPYNEQFF. CDR3 nucleotide sequence: TGCAGTGCTAGTCGGAGAGGACAGACACCCTACAATGAGCAGTTCTTC.

This clone was counted many times. In the same sample, other DNA sequences code for this CDR3. The chain joins TRBV27 to TRBJ2-3; D unclear. Germline CDR1 and CDR2: MNHEY and SMNVEV (reference sequence). CDR3 size: 15 residues. V was pared by 3 bases and J by 0 bases, with 10 bases between. In DNA form, the CDR3 reads TGTGCCAGCAGTTTTCTCTCAGCTAGCACAGATACGCAGTATTTT. Translating gives CASSFLSASTDTQYF.

Ten or more counts support this clone. The gene calls are TRBV6-1 and TRBJ2-7; 9 bases match TRBD1. The ends lost 9 bases at V and 1 base at J; junction bases unmatched: 7. The germline V gene has CDR1 MNHNS and CDR2 SASEGT. The CDR3 length is 14 residues. The CDR3 region is CASLLDRGSYEQYF. Written as DNA, the CDR3 is TGTGCCAGTCTGCTTGACAGGGGGTCCTACGAGCAGTACTTC.

J is TRBJ1-5 and V is TRBV6-1; a possible D gene is TRBD1 (6 bases). The germline V and J ends were trimmed by 3 bases and 10 bases, with 13 bases remaining between them. CDR1 is MNHNS, CDR2 SASEGT, per germline. This CDR3 has 13 amino acids. The CDR3 coding sequence is TGTGCCAGCAGTGATGGGGGGACACATCCCCAGCATTTT. Protein sequence: CASSDGGTHPQHF.

This clone occurred many times. A much larger clonotype is one base distant, so this may be a read error. The V call is TRBV19, the J call TRBJ1-2; D is unresolved. The CDR3 loop spans 11 amino acids. In germline, CDR1 is LNHDA, CDR2 SQIVND (reference sequence). V shed 7 bases and J shed 7 bases, with 10 bases lying between them. The CDR3 bases are TGTGCCAGTACGTCCCTCCTTGGCTACACCTTC. Encoded protein: CASTSLLGYTF.

This clone was observed at least ten times. The chain employs TRBV10-2 and TRBJ1-1, with D possibly matching TRBD1 (6 bases). This CDR3 has 13 amino acids. V was shortened by 5 bases and J by 2 bases, with 9 bases between the two germline ends. Germline lookup yields CDR1 WSHSY and CDR2 SAAADI. The CDR3, as DNA: TGCGCCAGCAGTCAACAGGGAAACACTGAAGCTTTCTTT. Amino acid sequence: CASSQQGNTEAFF.

This clone was recorded many times. The chain combines TRBV7-2 with TRBJ2-5; the D call may be TRBD1 or TRBD2 (5 bases each). Germline CDR1 and CDR2: SGHTA and FQGNSA. The CDR3 runs 14 residues. V was cut by 5 bases and J by 5 bases, with 15 bases left in between. CDR3 sequence (DNA): TGTGCCAGCAGCCCACCCCCGGGGCTGGAGACCCAGTACTTC. Protein sequence: CASSPPPGLETQYF.

This clone was counted many times. The gene calls are TRBV13 and TRBJ1-3; D unresolved. Deletions cut 8 bases from V and 4 bases from J, with 9 bases between. From germline, CDR1 is PRHDT and CDR2 FYEKMQ (reference sequence). CDR3 size: 12 residues. CDR3 protein: CASSEGGNTIYF. The CDR3 nucleotides are TGTGCCAGCTCGGAGGGCGGAAACACCATATATTTT.

The table lists this clone with many counts. The CDR3 region is CASSRDSADTQYF. For the CDR3, the DNA is TGTGCCAGCAGCAGGGACAGTGCAGATACGCAGTATTTT. The gene calls are TRBV28 and TRBJ2-3, with TRBD1 identical over 7 bases. V lost 6 bases to trimming and J lost 4 bases; unmatched junction nucleotides: 4. This CDR3 spans 13 amino acids. Germline V gives CDR1 MDHEN, CDR2 SYDVKM.

This clone was seen repeatedly, ten times or more. A read error may be the cause here, since a much bigger clone is one base away. V gene TRBV5-1 combines with J gene TRBJ1-1, with 8 bases fitting TRBD1. Per germline, CDR1 SGHRS and CDR2 YFSETQ. This CDR3 is 14 amino acids long. CDR3 in DNA: TGCGCCAGCAGCCGAAGACAGGGGTACACTGAAGCTCTCTTT. Translated: CASSRRQGYTEALF.

This clone showed up many times. For the CDR3, the DNA is TGTGCCAGCAGCTCGGGGACCTCCTACGAGCAGTACTTC. It translates to CASSSGTSYEQYF. The chain couples TRBV5-6 to TRBJ2-7; D may match TRBD1 or TRBD2 (5 bases each). CDR3 length: 13 residues. Trimming removed 3 bases at V and 0 bases at J, with 7 bases between. CDR1 is SGHDT and CDR2 is YYEEEE in the germline V gene.

This clone was picked up many times. CDR3 amino acids: CSAGRADTQYF. The CDR3 DNA is TGCAGTGCCGGAAGGGCAGATACGCAGTATTTT. The chain links TRBV20-1 to TRBJ2-3; D is unresolved. The CDR3 is made up of 11 amino acids. Germline CDR1 and CDR2: DFQATT and SNEGSKA (reference sequence). The ends were cut back, 6 bases at V and 4 bases at J, with 8 bases in the middle.

This clone was seen a few times. V is TRBV6-1 and J is TRBJ1-6; 9 bases map to TRBD1. Looked up from germline, CDR1 is MNHNS and CDR2 is SASEGT. This CDR3 comprises 15 residues. V lost 7 bases to trimming and J lost 10 bases; unmatched junction nucleotides: 11. The CDR3 sequence: CASTLPGQGTSPLHF. For the CDR3, the DNA is TGTGCCAGCACCCTACCAGGACAGGGGACCTCACCCCTCCACTTT.

The V and J genes are TRBV18 and TRBJ2-1; 7 nucleotides align to TRBD1. The ends lost 1 base at V and 2 bases at J; junction bases unmatched: 5. CDR1 is KGHSH and CDR2 is LQKENI in the germline V gene. The CDR3 spans 16 residues. CDR3 coding DNA: TGTGCCAGCTCACCACTCTCCCAGGGGGCCTACAATGAGCAGTTCTTC. This translates into CASSPLSQGAYNEQFF.

By proportion, this clone is medium-sized (0.01 to 0.1%). CDR3: CASRVGSGSYNEQFF. The CDR3, as DNA: TGTGCCAGCAGGGTAGGGAGCGGGAGCTACAATGAGCAGTTCTTC. This rearrangement joins TRBV6-1 to TRBJ2-1, with 8 nucleotides matching TRBD2. Per the germline V gene, CDR1 is MNHNS and CDR2 is SASEGT. Trimming at V came to 6 bases and at J to 3 bases, leaving 7 bases not matched to a gene. CDR3 length equals 15 residues.

Many counts were recorded for this clone. The J gene is TRBJ2-3, the V gene TRBV6-4, with TRBD2 identical over 11 bases. The CDR3 is 15 residues long. With 3 bases clipped from V and 4 bases from J, the junction kept 3 bases outside the gene matches. Germline V lookup: CDR1 MRHNA, CDR2 SNTAGT. The CDR3 DNA reads TGTGCCAGCAGTGAAACTAGCGGGAGCTCAGATACGCAGTATTTT. This translates into CASSETSGSSDTQYF.

In this sample, this clone turned up many times. This chain uses TRBV4-1 with TRBJ1-2; no firm D call. The CDR3 length is 15 residues. Per germline, CDR1 MGHRA and CDR2 YSYEKL. The V and J ends lost 1 base and 4 bases respectively, with 13 bases between them. For the CDR3, the DNA is TGCGCCAGCAGCCAAGGGTTCAGGTTCACCTATGGCTACACCTTC. This encodes CASSQGFRFTYGYTF.

This clone was counted at least ten times. V gene TRBV3-1 combines with J gene TRBJ1-1; tentative D call: TRBD1 (5 bases). The V and J ends lost 6 bases and 2 bases respectively, with 13 bases between them. In germline, CDR1 is LGHDT, CDR2 YNNKEL (reference sequence). This CDR3 region has 14 residues. The CDR3 is CASSPRTLNTEAFF. The CDR3 coding sequence is TGTGCCAGCAGTCCTAGGACACTTAACACTGAAGCTTTCTTT.

This clone was recorded at least ten times. The rearrangement joins TRBV3-1 to TRBJ2-1, with TRBD2 matching 12 bases. Germline values: CDR1 LGHDT, CDR2 YNNKEL (reference sequence). V gave up 5 bases and J gave up 10 bases; unmatched junction bases: 9. CDR3 length: 15 residues. CDR3 sequence (DNA): TGTGCCAGCAGCGTACTAGCGGGAGGCCTTGGGGAGCAGTTCTTC. Protein sequence: CASSVLAGGLGEQFF.

This clone showed up many times. This rearrangement joins TRBV18 to TRBJ2-7, with TRBD1 as a possible D gene (5 bases). The V and J ends lost 6 bases and 5 bases respectively, with 17 bases between them. This CDR3 contains 14 residues. Germline CDR1 is KGHSH and CDR2 is LQKENI. CDR3 bases: TGTGCCAGCTCTCCTCCTCCCAGGGTGAACGAGCAGTACTTC. The encoded protein is CASSPPPRVNEQYF.

This clone was detected ten times or more. The chain recombines TRBV5-1 with TRBJ2-3; TRBD2 matches at 8 bases. V shed 0 bases and J 2 bases; nucleotides not matched to a gene: 2. The CDR3 extends over 15 amino acids. CDR1 SGHRS and CDR2 YFSETQ come from the germline V gene. CDR3: CASSLVAGLTDTQYF. The CDR3 DNA follows: TGCGCCAGCAGCTTGGTAGCGGGGCTCACAGATACGCAGTATTTT.